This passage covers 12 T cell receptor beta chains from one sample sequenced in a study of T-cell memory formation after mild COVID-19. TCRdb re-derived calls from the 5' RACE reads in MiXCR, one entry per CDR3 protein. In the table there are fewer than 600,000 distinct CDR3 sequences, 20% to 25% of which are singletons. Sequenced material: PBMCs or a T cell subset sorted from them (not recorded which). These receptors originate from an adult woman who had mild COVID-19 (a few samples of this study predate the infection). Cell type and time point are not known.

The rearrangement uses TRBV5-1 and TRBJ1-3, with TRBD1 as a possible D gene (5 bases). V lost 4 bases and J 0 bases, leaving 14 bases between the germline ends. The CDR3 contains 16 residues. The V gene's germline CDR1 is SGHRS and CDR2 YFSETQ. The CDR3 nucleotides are TGCGCCAGCAGCGAGGGACTGCTCCTCTCTGGAAACACCATATATTTT. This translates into CASSEGLLLSGNTIYF.

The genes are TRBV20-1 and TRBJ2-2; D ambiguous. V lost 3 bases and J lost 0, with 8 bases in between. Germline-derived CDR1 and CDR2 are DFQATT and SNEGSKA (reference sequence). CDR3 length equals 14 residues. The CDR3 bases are TGCAGTGCTAGCCCGTATACGAACACCGGGGAGCTGTTTTTT. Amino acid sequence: CSASPYTNTGELFF.

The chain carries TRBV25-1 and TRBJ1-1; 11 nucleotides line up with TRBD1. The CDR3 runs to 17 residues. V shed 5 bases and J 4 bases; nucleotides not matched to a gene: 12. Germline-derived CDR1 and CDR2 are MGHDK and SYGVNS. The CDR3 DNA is TGTGCCAGCAGTTCCACAGGACAGGGGGCAAAAATCACTGAAGCTTTCTTT. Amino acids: CASSSTGQGAKITEAFF.

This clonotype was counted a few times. The CDR3: CASSPQGTATQYF. The CDR3 nucleotides read TGTGCCAGCAGCCCACAGGGGACGGCTACGCAGTATTTT. This sequence joins TRBV4-2 and TRBJ2-3, with TRBD1 matching over 7 bases. The CDR3 sequence is 13 residues long. Trimming removed 4 bases from V and 8 bases from J; junction bases left unmatched: 6. Looked up from germline, CDR1 is LGHNA and CDR2 is YNFKEQ.

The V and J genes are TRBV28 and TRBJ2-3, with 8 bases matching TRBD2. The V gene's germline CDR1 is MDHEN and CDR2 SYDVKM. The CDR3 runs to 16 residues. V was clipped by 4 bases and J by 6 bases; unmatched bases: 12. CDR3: CASSSFKLAGTDTQYF. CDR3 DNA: TGTGCCAGCAGTTCCTTCAAGTTAGCGGGAACGGATACGCAGTATTTT. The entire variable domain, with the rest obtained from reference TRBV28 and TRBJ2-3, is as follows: DVKVTQSSRYLVKRTGEKVFLECVQDMDHENMFWYRQDPGLGLRLIYFSYDVKMKEKGDIPEGYSVSREKKERFSLILESASTNQTSMYLCASSSFKLAGTDTQYFGPGTRLTVL.

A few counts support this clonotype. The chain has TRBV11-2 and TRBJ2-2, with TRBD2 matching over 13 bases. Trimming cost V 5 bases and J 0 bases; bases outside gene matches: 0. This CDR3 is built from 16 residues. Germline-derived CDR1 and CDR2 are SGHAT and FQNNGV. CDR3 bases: TGTGCCAGCAGCGGGACTAGCGGGACGAACACCGGGGAGCTGTTTTTT. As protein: CASSGTSGTNTGELFF. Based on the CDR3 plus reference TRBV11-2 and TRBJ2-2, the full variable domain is EAGVAQSPRYKIIEKRQSVAFWCNPISGHATLYWYQQILGQGPKLLIQFQNNGVVDDSQLPKDRFSAERLKGVDSTLKIQPAKLEDSAVYLCASSGTSGTNTGELFFGEGSRLTVL.

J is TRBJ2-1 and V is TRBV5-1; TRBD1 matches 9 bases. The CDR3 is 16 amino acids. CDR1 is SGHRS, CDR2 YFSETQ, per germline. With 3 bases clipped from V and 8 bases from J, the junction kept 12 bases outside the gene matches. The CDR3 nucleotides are TGCGCCAGCAGCTGGGGTGGACAGGGGAAAGGGGATGAGCAGTTCTTC. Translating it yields CASSWGGQGKGDEQFF.

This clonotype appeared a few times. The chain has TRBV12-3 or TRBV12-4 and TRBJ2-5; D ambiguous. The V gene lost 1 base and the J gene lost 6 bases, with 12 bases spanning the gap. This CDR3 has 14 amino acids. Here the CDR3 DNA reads TGTGCCAGCAGTTTAGGACCGGGCTTGAAGACCCAGTACTTC. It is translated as CASSLGPGLKTQYF.

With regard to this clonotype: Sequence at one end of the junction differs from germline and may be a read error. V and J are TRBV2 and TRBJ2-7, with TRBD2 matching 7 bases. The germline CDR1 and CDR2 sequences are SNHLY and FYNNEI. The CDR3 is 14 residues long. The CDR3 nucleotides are TGTGCCAGCAGGGAAGGGAGGGGCTCCTACGAGCAGTACTTC. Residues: CASREGRGSYEQYF.

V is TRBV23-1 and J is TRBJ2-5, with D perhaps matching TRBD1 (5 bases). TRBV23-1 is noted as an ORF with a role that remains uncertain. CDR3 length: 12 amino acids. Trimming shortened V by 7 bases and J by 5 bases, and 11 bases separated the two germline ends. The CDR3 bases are TGCGCCAGCAATCTACCAGGGGAGACCCAGTACTTC. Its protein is CASNLPGETQYF.

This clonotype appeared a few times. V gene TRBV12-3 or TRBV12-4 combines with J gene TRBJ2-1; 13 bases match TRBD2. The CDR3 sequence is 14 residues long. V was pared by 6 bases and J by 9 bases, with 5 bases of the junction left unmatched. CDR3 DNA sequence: TGTGCCAGCAGCCCGGGACTAGCGGGATTTGAGCAGTTCTTC. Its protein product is CASSPGLAGFEQFF.

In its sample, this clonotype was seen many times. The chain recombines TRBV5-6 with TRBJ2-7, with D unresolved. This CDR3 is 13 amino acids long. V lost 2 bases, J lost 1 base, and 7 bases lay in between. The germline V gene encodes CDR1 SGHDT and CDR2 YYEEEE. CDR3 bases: TGTGCCAGCAGCTTACGGGTTTCCTACGAGCAGTACTTC. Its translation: CASSLRVSYEQYF. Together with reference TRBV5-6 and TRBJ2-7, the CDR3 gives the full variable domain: DAGVTQSPTHLIKTRGQQVTLRCSPKSGHDTVSWYQQALGQGPQFIFQYYEEEERQRGNFPDRFSGHQFPNYSSELNVNALLLGDSALYLCASSLRVSYEQYFGPGTRLTVT.